This is a list of T cell receptor beta chains from one sample in a study of blood T cell repertoires in COVID-19. Sequencing was performed with immunoSEQ multiplex PCR; in TCRdb, only in-frame clones are kept and a portion is missing. The sample has fewer than 350,000 clones, about 88% seen once. The sample consisted of PBMCs or T cells enriched from blood (not recorded which). Receptors originate from a woman in her forties who had recovered from COVID-19. Each CDR3 is given with its conserved first and last residue. The D gene is left open where the match is weak. The size of a clone is reported for some rows only, either as once, few or many, or as a class for expanded clones.

TRBV19	-	TRBD1	TRBJ2-7	CASSIGTGGREQYF	TGTGCCAGTAGTATAGGGACAGGGGGCAGAGAGCAGTACTTC
TRBV18	once	-	TRBJ2-3	CASSPLAAPDTQYF	TGTGCCAGCTCACCACTGGCTGCCCCAGATACGCAGTATTTT
TRBV28	-	-	TRBJ1-4	CASSRISGATNEKLFF	TGTGCCAGCAGCCGGATTTCGGGGGCAACTAATGAAAAACTGTTTTTT
TRBV28	once	-	TRBJ2-3	CASSLGQSVDTQYF	TGTGCCAGCAGTTTAGGACAATCCGTGGATACGCAGTATTTT
TRBV4-2	-	TRBD1	TRBJ1-5	CASSQGATGQHF	TGTGCCAGCAGCCAGGGGGCGACAGGGCAGCATTTT
TRBV6-5	-	-	TRBJ1-1	CASSYSRRQDTEAFF	TGTGCCAGCAGTTACTCACGCCGGCAGGACACTGAAGCTTTCTTT
TRBV11-2	-	TRBD2	TRBJ2-2	CASSPRTSGGVGELFF	TGTGCCAGCAGCCCCCGGACTAGCGGGGGGGTCGGGGAGCTGTTTTTT
TRBV24-1	-	TRBD2	TRBJ2-3	CATRIGAGVTDTQYF	TGTGCCACCAGAATTGGGGCGGGAGTAACAGATACGCAGTATTTT
TRBV11-3	once	-	TRBJ1-3	CASTPKQGIGNTIYF	TGTGCCAGCACCCCGAAACAGGGCATTGGAAACACCATATATTTT
TRBV24-1	many	-	TRBJ1-1	CATSEEGRTEAFF	TGTGCCACCAGTGAGGAGGGGCGGACTGAAGCTTTCTTT
TRBV11-2	few	-	TRBJ1-1	CASLQESMNTEAFF	TGTGCCAGTTTACAAGAATCCATGAACACTGAAGCTTTCTTT
TRBV7-9	-	-	TRBJ1-5	CASSFGDSNQPQHF	TGTGCCAGCAGCTTTGGGGACTCCAATCAGCCCCAGCATTTT
TRBV27	-	TRBD2	TRBJ2-1	CASSSPPGLASRGYNEQFF	TGTGCCAGCAGTTCCCCCCCGGGACTAGCCTCCAGAGGATACAATGAGCAGTTCTTC
TRBV19	once	TRBD2	TRBJ2-3	CASNPGLAGLRDTQYF	TGTGCCAGTAACCCGGGGTTAGCGGGGTTGAGAGATACGCAGTATTTT
TRBV11-2	-	TRBD2	TRBJ2-4	CASSLRLAGEGTKNIQYF	TGTGCCAGCAGCTTAAGACTAGCGGGAGAGGGGACCAAAAACATTCAGTACTTC
TRBV9	-	TRBD1	TRBJ1-2	CASSVVVRGEGYTF	TGTGCCAGCAGCGTAGTGGTCAGGGGGGAAGGCTACACCTTC
TRBV24-1	-	TRBD2	TRBJ2-3	CATSDSGLAGLGTQYF	TGTGCCACCAGTGATTCTGGACTAGCGGGGTTGGGAACGCAGTATTTT
TRBV7-2	-	-	TRBJ1-5	CASSLSGGSGQPQHF	TGTGCCAGCAGCTTAAGTGGGGGGAGTGGGCAGCCCCAGCATTTT
TRBV3-1/TRBV3-2	-	-	TRBJ1-1	CASSQGGGTEAFF	TGTGCCAGCAGCCAAGGAGGGGGCACTGAAGCTTTCTTT
TRBV18	-	-	TRBJ2-3	CASSPGGTDTQYF	TGTGCCAGCTCACCAGGGGGGACAGATACGCAGTATTTT
TRBV30	-	-	TRBJ2-1	CAWSGLPYNEQFF	TGTGCCTGGTCGGGATTACCTTACAATGAGCAGTTCTTC
TRBV10-3	-	TRBD1	TRBJ1-6	CAVTGGEDSPLHF	TGTGCCGTAACAGGGGGCGAGGATTCACCCCTCCACTTT
TRBV28	once	-	TRBJ1-1	CASSLGRGAMNTEAFF	TGTGCCAGCAGTTTAGGCAGGGGTGCCATGAACACTGAAGCTTTCTTT
TRBV28	-	TRBD2	TRBJ2-1	CASRKGRLAEYNEQFF	TGTGCCAGCAGGAAGGGACGACTAGCGGAATACAATGAGCAGTTCTTC
TRBV11-2	few	-	TRBJ1-4	CASTARANEKLFF	TGTGCCAGCACCGCCCGAGCTAATGAAAAACTGTTTTTT
TRBV19	-	TRBD2	TRBJ2-7	CASSTSSGSNEQYF	TGTGCCAGTAGTACCTCTAGCGGGAGCAACGAGCAGTACTTC
TRBV7-9	-	-	TRBJ1-5	CASSLSGTPYQPQHF	TGTGCCAGCAGCTTATCCGGGACACCCTATCAGCCCCAGCATTTT
TRBV12-3/TRBV12-4	-	-	TRBJ2-5	CASSGQSETQYF	TGTGCCAGCAGTGGACAGTCGGAGACCCAGTACTTC
TRBV20-1	-	-	TRBJ1-2	CSARVGGYTF	TGCAGTGCTAGAGTGGGCGGCTACACCTTC
TRBV19	once	TRBD1	TRBJ2-6	CASSIPRDRAGANVLTF	TGTGCCAGTAGTATACCTCGGGACAGGGCCGGGGCCAACGTCCTGACTTTC
TRBV10-3	-	-	TRBJ2-1	CAISESRSRAPYNEQFF	TGTGCCATCAGTGAGTCGAGGAGCAGGGCCCCCTACAATGAGCAGTTCTTC
TRBV6-2/TRBV6-3	-	-	TRBJ1-1	CASSSQLTGYEAFF	TGTGCCAGCAGTTCCCAATTGACAGGCTATGAAGCTTTCTTT
TRBV19	-	TRBD1	TRBJ1-1	CASSMGTGGSVGTEAFF	TGTGCCAGTAGTATGGGGACAGGGGGCTCAGTTGGCACTGAAGCTTTCTTT
TRBV7-2	-	TRBD2	TRBJ2-3	CASSFTSGPDTQYF	TGTGCCAGCAGCTTCACTAGCGGGCCAGATACGCAGTATTTT
TRBV7-2	once	-	TRBJ2-3	CASSPGQSTDTQYF	TGTGCCAGCAGCCCTGGACAGAGCACAGATACGCAGTATTTT
TRBV9	-	TRBD1	TRBJ2-7	CASSVSPGTGIYEQYF	TGTGCCAGCAGCGTCAGCCCGGGGACAGGGATCTACGAGCAGTACTTC
TRBV9	-	TRBD1	TRBJ2-7	CASSQDRGFDEQYF	TGTGCCAGCAGCCAGGACAGGGGGTTTGACGAGCAGTACTTC
TRBV6-1	-	-	TRBJ2-3	CASRAPGVSTDTQYF	TGTGCCAGCAGGGCCCCGGGGGTAAGCACAGATACGCAGTATTTT
TRBV19	-	-	TRBJ2-2	CASSTDRRNTGELFF	TGTGCCAGTAGTACTGACAGGCGGAACACCGGGGAGCTGTTTTTT
TRBV18	-	TRBD1	TRBJ2-5	CASSQGTGGEVETQYF	TGTGCCAGCTCCCAGGGAACAGGGGGCGAAGTAGAGACCCAGTACTTC
TRBV7-2	-	-	TRBJ2-7	CASSRERVGEQYF	TGTGCCAGCAGCCGTGAGCGGGTTGGCGAGCAGTACTTC
TRBV4-2	-	-	TRBJ1-6	CASSQDPRGASPLHF	TGTGCCAGCAGCCAAGATCCCAGGGGTGCGTCACCCCTCCACTTT
TRBV28	once	-	TRBJ2-6	CASSRGVSGANVLTF	TGTGCCAGCAGCCGAGGAGTCTCTGGGGCCAACGTCCTGACTTTC
TRBV7-3	-	-	TRBJ2-3	CASSLGGHTTDTQYF	TGTGCCAGCAGCTTAGGGGGACATACCACAGATACGCAGTATTTT
TRBV7-3	-	TRBD2	TRBJ2-1	CASSPTLAGGPDEQFF	TGTGCCAGCAGCCCTACTCTAGCGGGGGGGCCCGATGAGCAGTTCTTC
TRBV5-4	-	-	TRBJ2-1	CASEGDNEQFF	TGTGCCAGCGAAGGAGACAATGAGCAGTTCTTC
TRBV7-3	-	-	TRBJ2-3	CASSFVDWVTDTQYF	TGTGCCAGCAGCTTTGTTGACTGGGTGACAGATACGCAGTATTTT
TRBV6-5	-	TRBD2	TRBJ2-1	CASSYSLAGGHEQFF	TGTGCCAGCAGTTACTCACTAGCGGGAGGCCATGAGCAGTTCTTC
TRBV29-1	-	-	TRBJ2-1	CSGLRGGWGDEQFF	TGCAGCGGCCTGAGGGGCGGGTGGGGGGATGAGCAGTTCTTC
TRBV7-2	-	-	TRBJ1-1	CASTSPAPRKPAFF	TGTGCCAGCACTTCCCCCGCCCCGAGGAAGCCAGCTTTCTTT
TRBV28	-	-	TRBJ2-7	CASSHYEQYF	TGTGCCAGCAGCCACTACGAGCAGTACTTC
TRBV9	-	-	TRBJ1-4	CASSPPGGTNEKLFF	TGTGCCAGCAGCCCCCCGGGGGGAACTAATGAAAAACTGTTTTTT
TRBV20-1	-	-	TRBJ1-1	CSASDGGKTFF	TGCAGTGCTAGTGACGGGGGGAAGACTTTCTTT
TRBV5-1	-	TRBD1	TRBJ2-4	CASSRRQGEGIQYF	TGCGCCAGCAGCCGCAGACAGGGTGAGGGCATTCAGTACTTC